Below are 21 T cell receptor beta chains sequenced from a single sample in a study of blood T cell repertoires in COVID-19. Clones were sequenced by immunoSEQ multiplex PCR, and TCRdb holds only the in-frame ones, with some missing. Among 62,000 or so clones, around four fifths were seen once, and the ten largest hold approximately 15%. The material sequenced was peripheral blood. Every receptor here comes from a man in his 60s with COVID-19, enrolled during active disease.

Only a few counts were recorded for this clone. The sample has other DNA sequences that encode this CDR3 too. As DNA, the CDR3 is TGTGCCACCAGTGATCTCAGAGGGGGTTTCTATGGCTACACCTTC. This encodes CATSDLRGGFYGYTF. The rearrangement joins TRBV24-1 to TRBJ1-2; TRBD1 is a possible D gene (6 bases). The CDR3 loop spans 15 amino acids. Looked up from germline, CDR1 is KGHDR and CDR2 is SFDVKD. V was pared by 3 bases and J by 4 bases, with 14 bases between.

This chain joins TRBV7-3 and TRBJ2-2; no definite D call. The CDR3 runs to 15 residues. The V gene lost 3 bases and the J gene lost 4 bases, with 12 bases spanning the gap. From germline, CDR1 is SGHTA and CDR2 FQGTGA. The CDR3 region is CASSLRKSGTGELFF. In nucleotides, the CDR3 is TGTGCCAGCAGCTTGAGGAAAAGTGGCACCGGGGAGCTGTTTTTT.

This rearrangement joins TRBV30 to TRBJ2-7; D not certain. V was pared by 3 bases and J by 0 bases, with 6 bases between. The CDR3 contains 12 residues. CDR1 is GTSNPN and CDR2 is SVGIG in the germline V gene (reference sequence). This chain's CDR3 is CAWRGISYEQYF. Here the CDR3 DNA reads TGTGCCTGGAGGGGCATCTCCTACGAGCAGTACTTC.

The rearrangement uses TRBV2 and TRBJ1-1; the D is unclear. This CDR3 has 12 residues. Trimming shortened V by 4 bases and J by 3 bases, and 6 bases separated the two germline ends. The germline V gene encodes CDR1 SNHLY and CDR2 FYNNEI. CDR3: CASSVSDTEAFF. The CDR3 bases are TGTGCCAGCAGTGTCTCAGACACTGAAGCTTTCTTT.

The chain couples TRBV3-1 (or the pseudogene TRBV3-2) to TRBJ2-7; D may be TRBD2 (6 bases). The germline V gene has CDR1 LGHDT and CDR2 YNNKEL (reference sequence). This CDR3 is 14 amino acids long. The V and J ends lost 4 bases and 6 bases respectively, with 16 bases between them. DNA for the CDR3: TGTGCCAGCAGCCCAACCGGGGGAAGCAGCGAGCAGTACTTC. Its translation: CASSPTGGSSEQYF.

The chain recombines TRBV5-1 with TRBJ2-3; TRBD2 aligns across 11 bases. CDR3 length equals 15 residues. V lost 5 bases, J lost 3 bases, and 5 bases stayed unmatched. Germline CDR1 reads SGHRS; CDR2 reads YFSETQ. CDR3 nucleotides: TGCGCCAGCAGTAATAGCGGGAGGGGTACAGATACGCAGTATTTT. Encoded protein: CASSNSGRGTDTQYF.

The chain combines TRBV18 with TRBJ2-7, with 8 positions matching TRBD1. V shed 5 bases and J 5 bases; nucleotides not matched to a gene: 5. CDR1 and CDR2 from the germline V gene are KGHSH and LQKENI. The CDR3 is made up of 13 amino acids. CDR3 loop: CASSTGGFNEQYF. The DNA of the CDR3 is TGTGCCAGCTCAACAGGGGGATTTAACGAGCAGTACTTC.

V usage is TRBV5-1 and J usage is TRBJ1-1; 10 nucleotides align to TRBD1. The CDR3 has 14 amino acids. The germline V gene encodes CDR1 SGHRS and CDR2 YFSETQ. With V trimmed by 3 bases and J by 5 bases, 4 bases remained unmatched. The CDR3 spells CASSSRQGATEAFF. CDR3 bases: TGCGCCAGCAGCTCGAGACAGGGGGCGACTGAAGCTTTCTTT.

This clone was observed a handful of times. V gene TRBV2 combines with J gene TRBJ2-5; 9 bases match TRBD2. Losses at the gene ends were 7 bases for V and 4 bases for J; bases not matched to a gene: 10. There are 15 residues in the CDR3. Germline-derived CDR1 and CDR2 are SNHLY and FYNNEI. The CDR3 DNA follows: TGTGCCAGCAATGGGCTAGCGGGGCCGGGAGAGACCCAGTACTTC. It specifies CASNGLAGPGETQYF.

This chain links TRBV6-6 with TRBJ2-1; maybe TRBD1 (6 bases). Germline-derived CDR1 and CDR2 are MNHNY and SVGAGI (reference sequence). This CDR3 has 15 residues. The V and J ends lost 5 bases and 8 bases respectively, with 19 bases between them. CDR3 DNA: TGTGCCAGCAGTCCTACTCAGGGGCTCTTATATGAGCAGTTCTTC. Residues: CASSPTQGLLYEQFF.

The chain couples TRBV5-4 to TRBJ2-3; D is possibly TRBD2 (6 bases). From germline, CDR1 is SGHNT and CDR2 YYREEE (reference sequence). This CDR3 has 15 residues. V was shortened by 2 bases and J by 6 bases, with 16 bases between the two germline ends. CDR3 loop: CASSFPGVRGDTQYF. The CDR3 DNA reads as TGTGCCAGCAGCTTCCCGGGGGTTAGAGGTGATACGCAGTATTTT.

V gene TRBV28 combines with J gene TRBJ2-1, with D perhaps TRBD1 (6 bases). CDR1 is MDHEN, CDR2 SYDVKM, per germline. The CDR3 runs 13 residues. Between the trimmed V and J ends, which lost 6 bases and 0 bases, there was a span of 6 bases. The CDR3 DNA reads as TGTGCCAGCAGACAGGGCTCCTACAATGAGCAGTTCTTC. Translating it yields CASRQGSYNEQFF.

This chain links TRBV2 with TRBJ2-1; 12 bases are a match to TRBD2. V shed 5 bases and J 8 bases; nucleotides not matched to a gene: 7. CDR3 size: 15 residues. Germline assignment: CDR1 SNHLY and CDR2 FYNNEI. The CDR3 region is CASSKASGGGHEQFF. The CDR3 region has the DNA TGTGCCAGCAGTAAGGCTAGCGGGGGGGGACATGAGCAGTTCTTC. Combining the CDR3 with reference TRBV2 and TRBJ2-1 gives the whole variable domain EPEVTQTPSHQVTQMGQEVILRCVPISNHLYFYWYRQILGQKVEFLVSFYNNEISEKSEIFDDQFSVERPDGSNFTLKIRSTKLEDSAMYFCASSKASGGGHEQFFGPGTRLTVL.

The chain employs TRBV10-2 and TRBJ2-3; TRBD2 might be the D (6 bases). The V gene's germline CDR1 is WSHSY and CDR2 SAAADI. V dropped 6 bases and J dropped 6 bases, with 19 bases sitting between them. The CDR3 runs to 15 residues. CDR3: CASRSPGLLTDTQYF. DNA of the CDR3: TGCGCCAGCAGATCGCCAGGACTACTTACGGATACGCAGTATTTT.

This clone was detected only a few times. The V and J genes are TRBV19 and TRBJ1-6; D remains unclear. Germline CDR1 reads LNHDA; CDR2 reads SQIVND (reference sequence). Trimming cost V 7 bases and J 3 bases, with 10 bases left between them. The CDR3 loop spans 14 amino acids. The CDR3 spells CASKEGNYNSPLHF. In DNA, the CDR3 is TGTGCCAGTAAGGAGGGAAACTATAATTCACCCCTCCACTTT.

This sequence joins TRBV2 and TRBJ2-2; the D is unclear. The V gene lost 6 bases and the J gene lost 8 bases, with 13 bases spanning the gap. The CDR3 consists of 13 residues. From germline, CDR1 is SNHLY and CDR2 FYNNEI. The CDR3 DNA reads as TGTGCCAGCAGGGCTGGCGGTTCTGGGGAGCTGTTTTTT. Its protein product is CASRAGGSGELFF.

The chain is built from TRBV2 and TRBJ2-2, with 9 bases identical to TRBD2. This CDR3 region has 15 residues. The germline gives CDR1 SNHLY, CDR2 FYNNEI. Unmatched junction bases numbered 9, after V lost 6 bases and J lost 7 bases. This chain's CDR3 is CASRRIAGEVGELFF. CDR3 sequence (DNA): TGTGCCAGCAGGAGAATAGCGGGAGAGGTCGGGGAGCTGTTTTTT. Looking up the rest from reference TRBV2 and TRBJ2-2 gives the full variable domain: EPEVTQTPSHQVTQMGQEVILRCVPISNHLYFYWYRQILGQKVEFLVSFYNNEISEKSEIFDDQFSVERPDGSNFTLKIRSTKLEDSAMYFCASRRIAGEVGELFFGEGSRLTVL.

This chain connects TRBV7-9 to TRBJ2-1; unclear D gene. The CDR3 has 17 amino acids. Between the trimmed V and J ends, which lost 5 bases and 1 base, there was a span of 18 bases. CDR1 is SEHNR and CDR2 is FQNEAQ in the germline V gene (reference sequence). The chain's CDR3 is CASSPHWAELSYNEQFF. CDR3 in DNA: TGTGCCAGCAGCCCCCACTGGGCCGAACTTTCCTACAATGAGCAGTTCTTC.

The chain links TRBV19 to TRBJ2-1; 11 nucleotides agree with TRBD2. V was pared by 2 bases and J by 9 bases, with 6 bases of the junction left unmatched. Germline loops: CDR1 LNHDA, CDR2 SQIVND (reference sequence). CDR3 length: 15 amino acids. CDR3 sequence: CASSISLAGGREQFF. CDR3 DNA: TGTGCCAGTAGTATATCTCTAGCGGGAGGCCGTGAGCAGTTCTTC.

The chain couples TRBV12-3 or TRBV12-4 to TRBJ1-1; D gene unclear. The CDR3 contains 13 residues. Trimming took 6 bases from V and 2 from J, leaving 10 bases between them. The CDR3 coding sequence is TGTGCCAGCAGCATAACACCAAACACTGAAGCTTTCTTT. Translation: CASSITPNTEAFF.

The J gene is TRBJ1-1, the V gene TRBV6-5; D is uncertain. The CDR3 is 15 residues long. The germline CDR1 and CDR2 sequences are MNHEY and SVGAGI. Trimming cost V 0 bases and J 7 bases, with 15 bases left between them. The CDR3 DNA follows: TGTGCCAGCAGTTACTCCTTGGGGAGTGTCAATGAAGCTTTCTTT. Encoded protein: CASSYSLGSVNEAFF.